The 7 T cell receptor beta chains listed next were all sequenced from one sample in a study of CD8+CD57+ T cells in acquired aplastic anemia. The use of genomic DNA as template underpinned the TCR beta VDJ and CDR3 profiling. TCRdb re-called the reads with MiXCR, one entry per CDR3 protein. The sample shows roughly 220,000 distinct CDR3 sequences, about 62% of them seen only once. Individuals selected for sequencing had exhibited CD8+CD57+ cell expansion on flow cytometry. The source material was sorted CD4+, CD8+, or CD8+CD57+ T cells (not recorded which) from PBMCs. These TCRs come from a human donor with aplastic anemia.

The chain links TRBV7-6 to TRBJ2-2, with 11 nucleotides matching TRBD1. V shed 4 bases, J shed 6 bases, and the junction held 7 bases outside the gene matches. Germline V gene data show CDR1 as SGHVS and CDR2 as FNYEAQ. This CDR3 region has 16 residues. CDR3 loop: CASSSGQGARAGELFF. CDR3 bases: TGTGCCAGCAGCTCAGGACAGGGGGCTAGGGCCGGGGAGCTGTTTTTT. Looking up the rest from reference TRBV7-6 and TRBJ2-2 gives the full variable domain: GAGVSQSPRYKVTKRGQDVALRCDPISGHVSLYWYRQALGQGPEFLTYFNYEAQQDKSGLPNDRFSAERPEGSISTLTIQRTEQRDSAMYRCASSSGQGARAGELFFGEGSRLTVL.

J is TRBJ1-1 and V is TRBV12-3 or TRBV12-4; D uncertain. The V end was cut by 5 bases, the J end by 3 bases, with 13 bases between. This CDR3 contains 14 residues. The CDR3, as DNA: TGTGCCAGCAGTCAAAGAGGGAAACACACTGAAGCTTTCTTT. Protein product: CASSQRGKHTEAFF.

The J gene is TRBJ2-7, the V gene TRBV2; 7 nucleotides agree with TRBD2. The length of the CDR3 is 13 residues. Germline CDR1 and CDR2: SNHLY and FYNNEI. J gave up 5 bases and V 3 bases, and 4 bases lay outside the gene matches. CDR3 coding DNA: TGTGCCAGCAGTGATAGGACTAGTGACGAGCAGTACTTC. Its translation: CASSDRTSDEQYF.

This clonotype was recorded only once. The genes are TRBV7-2 and TRBJ2-7; TRBD1 might be the D (5 bases). In germline, CDR1 is SGHTA, CDR2 FQGNSA. The CDR3 loop spans 13 amino acids. Trimming cost V 2 bases and J 7 bases, with 12 bases left between them. The CDR3 here is CASSLPGIGEQYF. The CDR3 DNA is TGTGCCAGCAGCTTACCAGGGATCGGGGAGCAGTACTTC. The whole variable domain, filled in from reference TRBV7-2 and TRBJ2-7, reads GAGVSQSPSNKVTEKGKDVELRCDPISGHTALYWYRQSLGQGLEFLIYFQGNSAPDKSGLPSDRFSAERTGGSVSTLTIQRTQQEDSAVYLCASSLPGIGEQYFGPGTRLTVT.

V usage is TRBV2 and J usage is TRBJ1-4; TRBD1 is a possible D gene (5 bases). Trimming removed 4 bases at V and 4 bases at J, with 13 bases between. The CDR3 consists of 15 residues. Germline V gene data show CDR1 as SNHLY and CDR2 as FYNNEI. This CDR3 reads CASSGGVAVNEKLFF. For the CDR3, the DNA is TGTGCCAGCAGTGGAGGGGTCGCCGTTAATGAAAAACTGTTTTTT.

This clonotype was seen a handful of times. DNA of the CDR3: TGTGCCAGCAGTGAAGTTCGAGGCGGCAATGAGCAGTTCTTC. Residues: CASSEVRGGNEQFF. The V and J genes are TRBV2 and TRBJ2-1; D unresolved. The CDR3 totals 14 residues. Germline loops: CDR1 SNHLY, CDR2 FYNNEI. Deletions cut 1 base from V and 6 bases from J, with 10 bases between.

The rearrangement links TRBV9 to TRBJ1-2; 10 positions match TRBD1. The CDR3 contains 14 residues. Germline trimming cut 4 bases from V and 4 bases from J; bases unmatched to any gene: 4. From germline, CDR1 is SGDLS and CDR2 YYNGEE. The CDR3 spells CASSTGTGVYGYTF. The CDR3 DNA sequence: TGTGCCAGCAGCACGGGGACAGGGGTCTATGGCTACACCTTC.